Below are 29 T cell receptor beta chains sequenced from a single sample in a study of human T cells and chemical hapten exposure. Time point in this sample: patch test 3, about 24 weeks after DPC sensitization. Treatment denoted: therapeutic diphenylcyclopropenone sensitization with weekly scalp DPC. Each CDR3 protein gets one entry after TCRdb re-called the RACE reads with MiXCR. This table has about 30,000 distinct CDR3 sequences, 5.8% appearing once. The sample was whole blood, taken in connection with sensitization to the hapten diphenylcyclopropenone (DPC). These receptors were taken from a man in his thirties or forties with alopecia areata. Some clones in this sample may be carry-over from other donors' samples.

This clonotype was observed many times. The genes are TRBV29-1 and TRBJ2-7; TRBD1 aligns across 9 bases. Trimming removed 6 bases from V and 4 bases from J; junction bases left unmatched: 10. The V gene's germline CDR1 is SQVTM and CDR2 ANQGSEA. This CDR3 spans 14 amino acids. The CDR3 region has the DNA TGCAGCGTCGCTCCTGGACAGGGGACTTACGAGCAGTACTTC. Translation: CSVAPGQGTYEQYF.

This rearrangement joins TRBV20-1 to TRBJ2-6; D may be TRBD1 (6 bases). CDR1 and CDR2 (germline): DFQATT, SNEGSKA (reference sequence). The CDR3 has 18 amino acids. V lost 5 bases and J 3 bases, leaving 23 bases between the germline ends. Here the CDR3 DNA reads TGCAGTGCTGCGCCTAATGGACAGTTAAGTGGTGGGGCCAACGTCCTGACTTTC. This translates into CSAAPNGQLSGGANVLTF.

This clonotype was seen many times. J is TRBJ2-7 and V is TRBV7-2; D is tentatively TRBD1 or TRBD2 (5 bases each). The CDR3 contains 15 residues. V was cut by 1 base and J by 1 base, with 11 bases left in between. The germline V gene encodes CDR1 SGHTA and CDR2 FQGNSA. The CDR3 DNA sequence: TGTGCCAGCAGCTTAGGGGACGTCCTGTCCTACGAGCAGTACTTC. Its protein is CASSLGDVLSYEQYF.

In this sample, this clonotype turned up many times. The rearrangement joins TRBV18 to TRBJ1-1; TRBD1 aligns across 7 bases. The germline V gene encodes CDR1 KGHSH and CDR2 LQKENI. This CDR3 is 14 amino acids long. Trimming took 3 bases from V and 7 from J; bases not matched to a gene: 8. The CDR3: CASSPPTGSYEAFF. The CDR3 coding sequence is TGTGCCAGCTCACCCCCGACAGGGTCATATGAAGCTTTCTTT.

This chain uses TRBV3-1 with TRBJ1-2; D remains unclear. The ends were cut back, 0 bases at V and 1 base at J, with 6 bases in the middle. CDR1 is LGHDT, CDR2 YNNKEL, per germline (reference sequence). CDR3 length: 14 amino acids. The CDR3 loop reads CASSQEKGNYGYTF. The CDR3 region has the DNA TGTGCCAGCAGCCAAGAGAAGGGTAACTATGGCTACACCTTC. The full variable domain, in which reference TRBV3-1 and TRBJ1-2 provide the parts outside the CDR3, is DTAVSQTPKYLVTQMGNDKSIKCEQNLGHDTMYWYKQDSKKFLKIMFSYNNKELIINETVPNRFSPKSPDKAHLNLHINSLELGDSAVYFCASSQEKGNYGYTFGSGTRLTVV.

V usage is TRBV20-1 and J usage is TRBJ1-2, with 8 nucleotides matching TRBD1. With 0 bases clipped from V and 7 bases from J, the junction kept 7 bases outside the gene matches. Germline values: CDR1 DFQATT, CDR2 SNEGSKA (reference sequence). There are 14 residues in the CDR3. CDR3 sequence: CSARDMTGASGYTF. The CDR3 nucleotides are TGCAGTGCTAGAGATATGACAGGGGCGTCTGGCTACACCTTC.

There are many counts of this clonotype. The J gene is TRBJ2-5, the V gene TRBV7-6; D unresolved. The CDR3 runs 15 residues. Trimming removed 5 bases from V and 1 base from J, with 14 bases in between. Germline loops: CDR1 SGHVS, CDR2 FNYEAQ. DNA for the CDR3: TGTGCCAGCAGCCCGGACGACGGGTTCCAAGAGACCCAGTACTTC. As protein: CASSPDDGFQETQYF.

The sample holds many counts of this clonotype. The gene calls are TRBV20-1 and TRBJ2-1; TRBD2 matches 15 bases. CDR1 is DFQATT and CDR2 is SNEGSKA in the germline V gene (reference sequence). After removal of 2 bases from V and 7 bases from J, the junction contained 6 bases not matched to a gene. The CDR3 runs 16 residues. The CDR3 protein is CSARIGTSGRTNEQFF. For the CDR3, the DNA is TGCAGTGCTAGAATAGGGACTAGCGGGAGGACAAATGAGCAGTTCTTC.

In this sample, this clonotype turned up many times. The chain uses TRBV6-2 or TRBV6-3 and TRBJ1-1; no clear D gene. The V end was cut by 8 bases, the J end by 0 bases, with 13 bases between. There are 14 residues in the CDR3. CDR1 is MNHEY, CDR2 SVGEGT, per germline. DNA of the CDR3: TGTGCCAGCTGGCCAGCGCCTTTGAACACTGAAGCTTTCTTT. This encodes CASWPAPLNTEAFF.

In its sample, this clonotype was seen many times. CDR3 in DNA: TGTGCCAGCAGCCTATTGGACAGGGAGTACGAGCAGTACTTC. Translated: CASSLLDREYEQYF. This chain uses TRBV14 with TRBJ2-7, with 8 bases identical to TRBD1. The CDR3 is 14 amino acids. Germline V gene lookup returns CDR1 SGHDN and CDR2 FVKESK. V shed 4 bases, J shed 4 bases, and the junction held 6 bases outside the gene matches.

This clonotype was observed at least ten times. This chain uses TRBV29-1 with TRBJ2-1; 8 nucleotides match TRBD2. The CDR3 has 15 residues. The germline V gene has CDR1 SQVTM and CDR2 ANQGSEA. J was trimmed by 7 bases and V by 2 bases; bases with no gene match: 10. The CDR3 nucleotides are TGCAGCGTTGAACTAACTAGCGGTTTTTCTAATGAGCAGTTCTTC. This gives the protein CSVELTSGFSNEQFF.

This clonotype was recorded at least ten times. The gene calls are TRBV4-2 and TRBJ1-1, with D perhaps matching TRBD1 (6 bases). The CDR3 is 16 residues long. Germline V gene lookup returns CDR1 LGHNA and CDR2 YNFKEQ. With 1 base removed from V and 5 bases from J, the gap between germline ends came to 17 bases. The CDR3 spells CASSQGPTGPGTEAFF. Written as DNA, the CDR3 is TGTGCCAGCAGCCAAGGACCCACAGGGCCTGGTACTGAAGCTTTCTTT.

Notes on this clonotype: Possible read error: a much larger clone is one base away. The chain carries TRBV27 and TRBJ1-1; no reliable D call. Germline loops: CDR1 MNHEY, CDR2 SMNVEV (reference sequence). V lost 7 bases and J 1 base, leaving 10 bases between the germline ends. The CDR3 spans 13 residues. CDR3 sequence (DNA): TGTGCCAGCAATTACTCGTCGAACACTGAAGCTTTCTTT. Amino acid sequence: CASNYSSNTEAFF.

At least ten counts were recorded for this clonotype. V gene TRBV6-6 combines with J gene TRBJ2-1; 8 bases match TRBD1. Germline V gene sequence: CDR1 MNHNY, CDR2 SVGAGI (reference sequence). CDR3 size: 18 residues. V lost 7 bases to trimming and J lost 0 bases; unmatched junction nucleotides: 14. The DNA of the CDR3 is TGTGCCAGCACCCTAGGGGGACAGGCGAAGTTCTCCTACAATGAGCAGTTCTTC. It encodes CASTLGGQAKFSYNEQFF.

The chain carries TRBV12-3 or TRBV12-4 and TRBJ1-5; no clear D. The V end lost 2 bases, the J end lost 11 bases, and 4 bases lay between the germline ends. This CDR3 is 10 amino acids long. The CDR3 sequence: CASSLTTQHF. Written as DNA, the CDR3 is TGTGCCAGCAGTTTAACAACCCAGCATTTT.

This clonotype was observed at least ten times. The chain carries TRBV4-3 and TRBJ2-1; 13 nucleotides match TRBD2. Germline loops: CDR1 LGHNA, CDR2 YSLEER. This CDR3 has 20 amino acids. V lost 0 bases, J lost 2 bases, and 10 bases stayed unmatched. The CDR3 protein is CASSQEHTSGRVGAYNEQFF. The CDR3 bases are TGCGCCAGCAGCCAAGAACACACTAGCGGGAGGGTCGGCGCCTACAATGAGCAGTTCTTC.

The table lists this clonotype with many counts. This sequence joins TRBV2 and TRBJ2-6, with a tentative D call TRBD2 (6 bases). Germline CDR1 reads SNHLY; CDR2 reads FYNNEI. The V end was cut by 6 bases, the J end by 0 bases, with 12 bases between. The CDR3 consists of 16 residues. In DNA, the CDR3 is TGTGCCAGCAGCCCCGACGGGAGCTCTGGGGCCAACGTCCTGACTTTC. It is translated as CASSPDGSSGANVLTF. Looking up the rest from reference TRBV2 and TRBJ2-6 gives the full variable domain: EPEVTQTPSHQVTQMGQEVILRCVPISNHLYFYWYRQILGQKVEFLVSFYNNEISEKSEIFDDQFSVERPDGSNFTLKIRSTKLEDSAMYFCASSPDGSSGANVLTFGAGSRLTVL.

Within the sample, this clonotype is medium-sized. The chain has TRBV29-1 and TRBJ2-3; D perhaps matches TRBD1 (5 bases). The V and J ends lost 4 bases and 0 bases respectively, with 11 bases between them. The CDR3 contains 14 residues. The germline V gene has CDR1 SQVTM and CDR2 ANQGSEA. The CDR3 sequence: CSVGGPGSTDTQYF. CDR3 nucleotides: TGCAGCGTTGGTGGGCCAGGGAGCACAGATACGCAGTATTTT.

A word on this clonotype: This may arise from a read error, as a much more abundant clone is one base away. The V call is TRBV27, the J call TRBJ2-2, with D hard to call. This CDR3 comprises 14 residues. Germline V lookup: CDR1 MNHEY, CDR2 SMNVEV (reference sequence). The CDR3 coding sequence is TGTGCCAGCAGTCCTACAGAATTCACCGAGGAGCTGTTTTTT. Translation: CASSPTEFTEELFF.

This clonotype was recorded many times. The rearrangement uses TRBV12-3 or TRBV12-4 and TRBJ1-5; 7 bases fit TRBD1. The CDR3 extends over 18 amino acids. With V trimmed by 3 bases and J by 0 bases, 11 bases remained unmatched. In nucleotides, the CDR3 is TGTGCCAGCAGTTTTGGGACAGCTAGCACAGCTAGCAATCAGCCCCAGCATTTT. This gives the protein CASSFGTASTASNQPQHF.

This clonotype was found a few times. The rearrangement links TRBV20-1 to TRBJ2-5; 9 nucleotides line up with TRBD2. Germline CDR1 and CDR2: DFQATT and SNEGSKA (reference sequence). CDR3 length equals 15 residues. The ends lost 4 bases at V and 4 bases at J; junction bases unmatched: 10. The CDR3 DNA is TGCAGTGCTATCAGGAAGCGGGGGGCGGTAGAGACCCAGTACTTC. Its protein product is CSAIRKRGAVETQYF.

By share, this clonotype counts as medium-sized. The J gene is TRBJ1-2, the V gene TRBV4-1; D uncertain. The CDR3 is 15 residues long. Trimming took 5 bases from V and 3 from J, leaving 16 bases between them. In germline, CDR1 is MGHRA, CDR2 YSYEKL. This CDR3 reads CASSLERFVDYGYTF. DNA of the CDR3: TGCGCCAGCAGCTTAGAGAGGTTCGTGGACTATGGCTACACCTTC.

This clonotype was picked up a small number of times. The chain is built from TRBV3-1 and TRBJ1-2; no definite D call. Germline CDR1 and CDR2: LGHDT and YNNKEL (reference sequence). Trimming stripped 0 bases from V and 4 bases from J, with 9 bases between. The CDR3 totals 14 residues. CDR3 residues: CASSQDVRGYGYTF. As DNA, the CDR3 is TGTGCCAGCAGCCAAGATGTTCGGGGCTATGGCTACACCTTC. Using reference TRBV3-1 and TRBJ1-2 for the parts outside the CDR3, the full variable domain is DTAVSQTPKYLVTQMGNDKSIKCEQNLGHDTMYWYKQDSKKFLKIMFSYNNKELIINETVPNRFSPKSPDKAHLNLHINSLELGDSAVYFCASSQDVRGYGYTFGSGTRLTVV.

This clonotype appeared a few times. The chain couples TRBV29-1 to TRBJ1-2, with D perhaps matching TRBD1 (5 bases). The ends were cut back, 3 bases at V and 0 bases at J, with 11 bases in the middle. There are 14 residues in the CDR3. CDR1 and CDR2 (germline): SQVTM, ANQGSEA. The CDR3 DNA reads TGCAGCGTTGACGGACAAAGGACTAACTATGGCTACACCTTC. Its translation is CSVDGQRTNYGYTF.

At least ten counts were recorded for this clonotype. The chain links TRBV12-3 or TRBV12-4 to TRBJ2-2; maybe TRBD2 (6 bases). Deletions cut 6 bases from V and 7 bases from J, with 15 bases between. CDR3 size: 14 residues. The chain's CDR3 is CASRHPEGHGELFF. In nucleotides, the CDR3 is TGTGCCAGCAGGCACCCGGAGGGCCACGGGGAGCTGTTTTTT.

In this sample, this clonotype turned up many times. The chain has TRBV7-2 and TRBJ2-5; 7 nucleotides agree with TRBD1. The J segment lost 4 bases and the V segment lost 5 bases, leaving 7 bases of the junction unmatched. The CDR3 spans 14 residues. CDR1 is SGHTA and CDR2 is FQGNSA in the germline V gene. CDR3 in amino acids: CASSPQQGRETQYF. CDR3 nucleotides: TGTGCCAGCAGCCCTCAACAGGGGCGAGAGACCCAGTACTTC.

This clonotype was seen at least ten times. The CDR3 sequence is CSVDRVGYGYTF. The CDR3, as DNA: TGCAGCGTTGACAGGGTTGGCTATGGCTACACCTTC. The V gene is TRBV29-1, the J gene TRBJ1-2; possible D gene TRBD1, 5 bases. The ends were cut back, 3 bases at V and 4 bases at J, with 9 bases in the middle. CDR1 is SQVTM and CDR2 is ANQGSEA in the germline V gene. This CDR3 spans 12 amino acids. Drawing the rest from reference TRBV29-1 and TRBJ1-2, the complete variable domain is SAVISQKPSRDICQRGTSLTIQCQVDSQVTMMFWYRQQPGQSLTLIATANQGSEATYESGFVIDKFPISRPNLTFSTLTVSNMSPEDSSIYLCSVDRVGYGYTFGSGTRLTVV.

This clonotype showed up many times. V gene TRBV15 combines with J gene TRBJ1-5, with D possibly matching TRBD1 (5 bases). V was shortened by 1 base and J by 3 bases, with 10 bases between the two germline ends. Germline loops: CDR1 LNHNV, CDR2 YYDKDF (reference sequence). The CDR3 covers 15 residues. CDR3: CATSRAGTLNQPQHF. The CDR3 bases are TGTGCCACCAGCAGAGCAGGGACGCTCAATCAGCCCCAGCATTTT.

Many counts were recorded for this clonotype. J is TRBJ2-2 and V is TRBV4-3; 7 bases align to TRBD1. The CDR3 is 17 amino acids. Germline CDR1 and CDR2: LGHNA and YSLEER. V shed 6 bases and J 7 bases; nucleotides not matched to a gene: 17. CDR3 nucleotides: TGCGCCAGCAGACGTAGAGCAACAGGGGATGAATACGGGGAGCTGTTTTTT. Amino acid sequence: CASRRRATGDEYGELFF.